These 28 T cell receptor beta chains were all obtained from the same sample, sequenced in a study of T cells in Graves' hyperthyroidism and ophthalmopathy. RNA transcripts served as the template for amplifying TCR beta CDR3 regions. The study used the HTBI primer set for a first-round RT-PCR of the TCR CDR3. TCRdb reanalysed the multiplex PCR reads using MiXCR and keeps one entry per CDR3 protein. This table holds 200,000 to 250,000 distinct CDR3 sequences, around 26% found once. The sample consisted of blood. The receptors were gathered from a woman aged 35 to 49 with Graves' ophthalmopathy.

This clonotype was counted between two and nine times. Because the CDR3's place on the DNA is in doubt, the DNA is left out and the CDR3 is given as listed by TCRdb. The V call is TRBV5-1, the J call TRBJ2-7; the D segment call TRBD1 is taken from the table without a DNA check. The CDR3 is 18 amino acids in total, end residues counted. Germline CDR1 and CDR2: SGHRS and YFSETQ. The CDR3: CASSFYICSPWQGYEQYF.

This clonotype was seen just once. The chain uses TRBV20-1 and TRBJ2-7; D call uncertain. The CDR3 sequence is 15 residues long. Germline CDR1 DFQATT, CDR2 SNEGSKA (reference sequence). Trimming shortened V by 0 bases and J by 4 bases, and 16 bases separated the two germline ends. The DNA of the CDR3 is TGCAGTGCTAGAGATCCGTCCTCCGTTGGATACGAGCAGTACTTC. Protein: CSARDPSSVGYEQYF.

This clonotype was counted at least ten times. The J gene is TRBJ2-7, the V gene TRBV28; D uncertain. V was cut by 1 base and J by 6 bases, with 10 bases left in between. Looked up from germline, CDR1 is MDHEN and CDR2 is SYDVKM. This CDR3 is 13 amino acids long. CDR3 loop: CASSLSPNREQYF. Here the CDR3 DNA reads TGTGCCAGCAGTTTATCCCCCAACCGCGAGCAGTACTTC.

CDR3 amino acids: CASSRTGQSNYGYTF. Here the CDR3 DNA reads TGTGCCAGCAGCCGGACAGGACAGTCTAACTATGGCTACACCTTC. This chain joins TRBV7-9 and TRBJ1-2, with TRBD1 matching 7 bases. The CDR3 has 15 residues. V trimming: 5 bases; J trimming: 0 bases; junction bases outside the gene matches: 6. The germline CDR1 and CDR2 sequences are SEHNR and FQNEAQ (reference sequence).

This rearrangement joins TRBV6-1 to TRBJ1-2; a possible D gene is TRBD1 (5 bases). This CDR3 is 12 amino acids long. CDR1 and CDR2 from the germline V gene are MNHNS and SASEGT. Deletions cut 7 bases from V and 7 bases from J, with 13 bases between. The chain's CDR3 is CASTLRGVGYTF. As DNA, the CDR3 is TGTGCCAGCACCTTACGGGGGGTTGGCTACACCTTC.

In this sample, this clonotype turned up many times. The rearrangement uses TRBV14 and TRBJ1-2; D may be TRBD1 (5 bases). With 1 base removed from V and 4 bases from J, the gap between germline ends came to 25 bases. The CDR3 has 19 amino acids. Germline-derived CDR1 and CDR2 are SGHDN and FVKESK. DNA for the CDR3: TGTGCCAGCAGCCAAGCTGGGGGAAGGGAAGATCCTAGGATCTATGGCTACACCTTC. It yields the protein CASSQAGGREDPRIYGYTF.

This clonotype was picked up many times. V usage is TRBV19 and J usage is TRBJ1-2, with 7 bases lining up with TRBD1. CDR1 and CDR2 from the germline V gene are LNHDA and SQIVND (reference sequence). The CDR3 has 12 amino acids. The J segment lost 5 bases and the V segment lost 7 bases, leaving 4 bases of the junction unmatched. In DNA form, the CDR3 reads TGTGCCAGTACACAGGGGATTTATGGCTACACCTTC. This gives the protein CASTQGIYGYTF.

This clonotype was seen at least ten times. The CDR3 nucleotides read TGTGCCAGCAGTTTACGCGGACCGAGACCACCAGCTAACTATGGCTACACCTTC. Encoded protein: CASSLRGPRPPANYGYTF. The chain is built from TRBV28 and TRBJ1-2; D unclear. The V gene lost 2 bases and the J gene lost 0 bases, with 19 bases spanning the gap. The germline V gene has CDR1 MDHEN and CDR2 SYDVKM. The CDR3 has 18 residues.

Ten or more counts support this clonotype. J is TRBJ1-1 and V is TRBV30; D might be TRBD1 (6 bases). This CDR3 comprises 13 residues. V lost 2 bases and J 1 base, leaving 8 bases between the germline ends. Germline V lookup: CDR1 GTSNPN, CDR2 SVGIG (reference sequence). CDR3 in DNA: TGTGCCTGGAGTCCACAGGGGAACACTGAAGCTTTCTTT. It specifies CAWSPQGNTEAFF.

This clonotype was seen at least ten times. CDR3 nucleotides: TGTGCCAGCTGGCGTTGGGGGTCCAGCTCCTACGAGCAGTACTTC. Its protein is CASWRWGSSSYEQYF. The chain employs TRBV6-2 or TRBV6-3 and TRBJ2-7, with D perhaps being TRBD1 or TRBD2 (5 bases each). The length of the CDR3 is 15 residues. Trimming cost V 8 bases and J 0 bases, with 17 bases left between them. Germline V lookup: CDR1 MNHEY, CDR2 SVGEGT.

CDR3 sequence reads: CASTNGAVPYEQYF. Written as DNA, the CDR3 is TGTGCCAGCACCAATGGGGCAGTCCCGTACGAGCAGTACTTC. The chain uses TRBV12-3 or TRBV12-4 and TRBJ2-7; tentatively, D is TRBD1 (5 bases). This CDR3 contains 14 residues. V was shortened by 7 bases and J by 4 bases, with 17 bases between the two germline ends.

This clonotype was seen many times. The J gene is TRBJ2-2, the V gene TRBV7-9, with a possible D match to TRBD2 (6 bases). Germline CDR1 SEHNR, CDR2 FQNEAQ (reference sequence). The CDR3 totals 14 residues. V was pared by 4 bases and J by 4 bases, with 10 bases between. CDR3 nucleotides: TGTGCCAGCAGCTCAGAGACTAGCACCGGGGAGCTGTTTTTT. Residues: CASSSETSTGELFF.

The V call is TRBV12-3 or TRBV12-4, the J call TRBJ2-4; TRBD2 aligns across 7 bases. The length of the CDR3 is 13 residues. J lost 5 bases, V lost 6 bases, and 4 bases had no gene match. The CDR3 loop is CASRATSENIQYF. The CDR3 region has the DNA TGTGCCAGCAGAGCCACTAGCGAAAACATTCAGTACTTC.

V gene TRBV6-4 combines with J gene TRBJ1-1, with 7 positions matching TRBD1. The germline V gene has CDR1 MRHNA and CDR2 SNTAGT. V shed 2 bases and J 4 bases; nucleotides not matched to a gene: 1. CDR3 length equals 13 residues. The CDR3 DNA sequence: TGTGCCAGCAGTGACCAGGGGGGCACTGAAGCTTTCTTT. Translated: CASSDQGGTEAFF.

This sequence joins TRBV7-2 and TRBJ2-7; tentative D call: TRBD2 (6 bases). CDR3 length: 15 amino acids. CDR1 SGHTA and CDR2 FQGNSA come from the germline V gene. V was shortened by 1 base and J by 3 bases, with 13 bases between the two germline ends. CDR3 coding DNA: TGTGCCAGCAGCTTAGGAGGCGGGACGAACTACGAGCAGTACTTC. It specifies CASSLGGGTNYEQYF.

This clonotype was seen at least ten times. This chain links TRBV6-5 with TRBJ2-7; the match to TRBD1 covers 7 bases. The CDR3 is 13 residues long. The germline gives CDR1 MNHEY, CDR2 SVGAGI. With 2 bases clipped from V and 6 bases from J, the junction kept 4 bases outside the gene matches. CDR3 coding DNA: TGTGCCAGCAGTTACGACAGGGTCAGCGAGCAGTACTTC. It codes for CASSYDRVSEQYF.

Only a few counts were recorded for this clonotype. The chain's CDR3 is CASSLGRRDTEAFF. The CDR3 DNA reads TGTGCCAGCAGCTTAGGGCGGAGGGACACTGAAGCTTTCTTT. This sequence joins TRBV7-8 and TRBJ1-1; D call uncertain. Trimming pared 1 base from V and 3 bases from J, leaving 9 bases between. The CDR3 runs to 14 residues. Germline V CDR1 and CDR2: SGHVS, FQNEAQ.

This clonotype has a count of ten or more. This chain links TRBV7-9 with TRBJ2-7; no definite D call. The germline V gene has CDR1 SEHNR and CDR2 FQNEAQ (reference sequence). The length of the CDR3 is 14 residues. V was shortened by 5 bases and J by 2 bases, with 13 bases between the two germline ends. This CDR3 is CASSHALRPYEQYF. DNA for the CDR3: TGTGCCAGCAGCCACGCGCTTAGGCCCTACGAGCAGTACTTC.

This clonotype was counted many times. The chain uses TRBV28 and TRBJ2-7; 9 nucleotides agree with TRBD2. J lost 4 bases, V lost 4 bases, and 5 bases had no gene match. The CDR3 length is 14 residues. Germline assignment: CDR1 MDHEN and CDR2 SYDVKM. The CDR3 spells CASSSTSGGYEQYF. DNA of the CDR3: TGTGCCAGCAGTTCGACTAGCGGAGGTTACGAGCAGTACTTC. The full variable domain, its missing parts supplied by reference TRBV28 and TRBJ2-7, is DVKVTQSSRYLVKRTGEKVFLECVQDMDHENMFWYRQDPGLGLRLIYFSYDVKMKEKGDIPEGYSVSREKKERFSLILESASTNQTSMYLCASSSTSGGYEQYFGPGTRLTVT.

This clonotype was counted between two and nine times. The V gene is TRBV5-1, the J gene TRBJ1-1; 8 bases are a match to TRBD1. The V and J ends lost 7 bases and 7 bases, in that order; junction bases with no gene match: 15. Germline V gene data show CDR1 as SGHRS and CDR2 as YFSETQ. This CDR3 comprises 15 residues. CDR3 sequence (DNA): TGCGCCAGCCGAGGAGGGGACAGGCGGTACGGTGAAGCTTTCTTT. Its protein is CASRGGDRRYGEAFF. Full variable domain (outside the CDR3, taken from reference TRBV5-1 and TRBJ1-1): KAGVTQTPRYLIKTRGQQVTLSCSPISGHRSVSWYQQTPGQGLQFLFEYFSETQRNKGNFPGRFSGRQFSNSRSEMNVSTLELGDSALYLCASRGGDRRYGEAFFGQGTRLTVV.

The CDR3 spells CASSQDRASEQYF. CDR3 DNA sequence: TGTGCCAGCAGCCAAGACAGGGCGTCCGAGCAGTACTTC. The rearrangement uses TRBV24-1 and TRBJ2-7; 7 bases are a match to TRBD1. The CDR3 sequence is 13 residues long. V gave up 11 bases and J gave up 6 bases; unmatched junction bases: 12. The germline V gene has CDR1 KGHDR and CDR2 SFDVKD.

This clonotype was seen repeatedly, ten times or more. V is TRBV6-4 and J is TRBJ1-5; perhaps TRBD1 as D (5 bases). Germline CDR1 is MRHNA and CDR2 is SNTAGT. The V end was cut by 8 bases, the J end by 6 bases, with 20 bases between. This CDR3 region has 15 residues. The CDR3 DNA reads TGTGCCAGCTCCGGACATAACGCTGGCCGTCAGCCCCAGCATTTT. Translation gives CASSGHNAGRQPQHF.

This clonotype was counted a few times. This rearrangement joins TRBV10-3 to TRBJ2-7, with TRBD2 matching over 9 bases. The CDR3 runs to 16 residues. V was pared by 0 bases and J by 3 bases, with 6 bases of the junction left unmatched. Germline V CDR1 and CDR2: ENHRY, SYGVKD. The CDR3 nucleotides are TGTGCCATCAGTGAGTCGGCTAGCGGGACTCTCTACGAGCAGTACTTC. Amino acid sequence: CAISESASGTLYEQYF.

This clonotype was found once. The V and J genes are TRBV7-8 and TRBJ2-2; D possibly corresponds to TRBD2 (5 bases). This CDR3 has 15 residues. V gave up 6 bases and J gave up 6 bases, with 17 bases separating them. CDR1 is SGHVS, CDR2 FQNEAQ, per germline. DNA for the CDR3: TGTGCCAGCAGGGAGGTTGGTGCGAGGGCCGGGGAGCTGTTTTTT. Translated: CASREVGARAGELFF.

In this sample, this clonotype turned up many times. The V and J genes are TRBV12-3 or TRBV12-4 and TRBJ2-2, with a tentative D call TRBD2 (8 bases). This CDR3 spans 14 amino acids. V was trimmed by 6 bases and J by 7 bases, leaving 15 bases between them. The DNA of the CDR3 is TGTGCCAGCAGAGGGGGCGGGAGGTTCGGGGAGCTGTTTTTT. Amino acid sequence: CASRGGGRFGELFF.

The chain recombines TRBV6-1 with TRBJ1-1; D may be TRBD1 (6 bases). V lost 7 bases to trimming and J lost 4 bases, with 13 bases between them. Germline V gene sequence: CDR1 MNHNS, CDR2 SASEGT. CDR3 length: 13 residues. CDR3 nucleotides: TGTGCCAGCAAGGAGGGGGGGGTCACTGAAGCTTTCTTT. This translates into CASKEGGVTEAFF.

This clonotype was detected many times. This chain joins TRBV20-1 and TRBJ2-4; TRBD2 is a possible D gene (7 bases). Germline V gives CDR1 DFQATT, CDR2 SNEGSKA (reference sequence). CDR3 size: 17 residues. Trimming removed 3 bases from V and 4 bases from J, with 22 bases in between. CDR3 bases: TGCAGTGCTAGCTGGCGAGGGGGAGGGACTGATAAAAACATTCAGTACTTC. Translated, it gives CSASWRGGGTDKNIQYF.

This sequence joins TRBV19 and TRBJ2-2, with 10 bases aligning to TRBD2. Trimming at V came to 8 bases and at J to 7 bases, leaving 7 bases not matched to a gene. CDR1 and CDR2 (germline): LNHDA, SQIVND (reference sequence). The CDR3 is 14 amino acids. The CDR3 loop is CASRIAGGIGELFF. DNA of the CDR3: TGTGCCAGTCGGATAGCGGGGGGCATCGGGGAGCTGTTTTTT. Supplemented by reference TRBV19 and TRBJ2-2, the full variable domain reads DGGITQSPKYLFRKEGQNVTLSCEQNLNHDAMYWYRQDPGQGLRLIYYSQIVNDFQKGDIAEGYSVSREKKESFPLTVTSAQKNPTAFYLCASRIAGGIGELFFGEGSRLTVL.